Below, 16 T cell receptor beta chains from the same sample are listed, as sequenced in a study of blood T cell repertoires in COVID-19. Profiled with immunoSEQ multiplex PCR; TCRdb holds only in-frame clones, not every one. Of tens of thousands of clones listed, less than 95% are singletons. The specimen sequenced was peripheral blood. These receptors were taken from a human donor in a cohort sampled during active COVID-19.

The chain is built from TRBV6-5 and TRBJ1-1; 9 bases are shared with TRBD1. J lost 4 bases, V lost 2 bases, and 2 bases had no gene match. From germline, CDR1 is MNHEY and CDR2 SVGAGI. The CDR3 consists of 14 residues. CDR3 protein: CASSYGQGRTEAFF. The CDR3 nucleotides are TGTGCCAGCAGTTACGGACAGGGGCGCACTGAAGCTTTCTTT.

This rearrangement joins TRBV5-1 to TRBJ2-1; TRBD1 matches at 9 bases. CDR1 is SGHRS and CDR2 is YFSETQ in the germline V gene. CDR3 length equals 18 residues. V shed 4 bases, J shed 9 bases, and the junction held 20 bases outside the gene matches. The CDR3 sequence is CASSPWTFRDRAFGEQFF. The DNA of the CDR3 is TGCGCCAGCAGCCCCTGGACCTTCCGGGACAGGGCCTTTGGTGAGCAGTTCTTC.

The chain employs TRBV5-5 and TRBJ1-4; weak D call: TRBD1 (6 bases). This CDR3 comprises 17 residues. Deletions cut 3 bases from V and 0 bases from J, with 15 bases between. Germline V lookup: CDR1 SGHKS, CDR2 YYEKEE (reference sequence). The CDR3, as DNA: TGTGCCAGCAGCTGGGACATAAAAACTCCAACTAATGAAAAACTGTTTTTT. Its translation is CASSWDIKTPTNEKLFF.

The rearrangement joins TRBV15 to TRBJ2-5, with 7 nucleotides matching TRBD2. This CDR3 has 17 amino acids. V lost 5 bases to trimming and J lost 1 base; unmatched junction nucleotides: 13. Germline lookup yields CDR1 LNHNV and CDR2 YYDKDF (reference sequence). CDR3 nucleotides: TGTGCCACCAGCGCTCACTTGACTACTAGCGTCCAAGAGACCCAGTACTTC. Amino acids: CATSAHLTTSVQETQYF.

The chain recombines TRBV6-2 or TRBV6-3 with TRBJ2-3, with 9 bases that match TRBD2. V trimming: 0 bases; J trimming: 0 bases; junction bases outside the gene matches: 13. Per germline, CDR1 MNHEY and CDR2 SVGEGT. The CDR3 sequence is 20 residues long. In DNA, the CDR3 is TGTGCCAGCAGTTACTCGAGTGTTGCGAGCGGGGGGTTAAGCACAGATACGCAGTATTTT. This encodes CASSYSSVASGGLSTDTQYF.

The chain carries TRBV11-3 and TRBJ2-3; 10 bases match TRBD2. This CDR3 has 16 amino acids. V shed 1 base, J shed 7 bases, and the junction held 8 bases outside the gene matches. The germline V gene has CDR1 SGHNT and CDR2 YENEEA. The CDR3 DNA is TGTGCCAGCAGCTTAGCCCAACTAGCGGGAATCTATACGCAGTATTTT. Encoded protein: CASSLAQLAGIYTQYF.

This sequence joins TRBV12-3 or TRBV12-4 and TRBJ2-5, with 8 bases matching TRBD2. The CDR3 spans 13 residues. Unmatched junction bases numbered 8, after V lost 10 bases and J lost 4 bases. CDR3 region: CAIGGAARETQYF. In nucleotides, the CDR3 is TGTGCCATCGGGGGGGCGGCGCGAGAGACCCAGTACTTC.

This clone was recorded only once. CDR3 protein: CASSEYGTSGGETQYF. For the CDR3, the DNA is TGTGCCAGCAGTGAATACGGGACTAGCGGTGGGGAGACCCAGTACTTC. V usage is TRBV6-1 and J usage is TRBJ2-5; 11 bases are shared with TRBD2. There are 16 residues in the CDR3. From germline, CDR1 is MNHNS and CDR2 SASEGT. Trimming at V came to 2 bases and at J to 5 bases, leaving 7 bases not matched to a gene.

CDR3 protein: CATSIRLAGQETQYF. The CDR3, as DNA: TGTGCCACCAGCATTAGACTAGCGGGGCAAGAGACCCAGTACTTC. J is TRBJ2-5 and V is TRBV15; 11 bases are shared with TRBD2. The junction had 3 bases not matched to a gene; V was cut back by 4 bases and J by 2 bases. The germline gives CDR1 LNHNV, CDR2 YYDKDF (reference sequence). The CDR3 covers 15 residues.

The chain carries TRBV4-2 and TRBJ2-5; 7 bases are shared with TRBD2. The junction had 8 bases not matched to a gene; V was cut back by 0 bases and J by 7 bases. CDR1 and CDR2 from the germline V gene are LGHNA and YNFKEQ. The length of the CDR3 is 15 residues. The CDR3 region has the DNA TGTGCCAGCAGCCAAGATCTAGCGGATGGGTCGACCCAGTACTTC. Protein product: CASSQDLADGSTQYF.

The chain combines TRBV6-5 with TRBJ2-1; perhaps TRBD1 as D (5 bases). The CDR3 covers 15 residues. V dropped 2 bases and J dropped 6 bases, with 14 bases sitting between them. Germline values: CDR1 MNHEY, CDR2 SVGAGI. CDR3 sequence: CASSYARVLGNEQFF. The CDR3 coding sequence is TGTGCCAGCAGTTACGCCAGGGTTTTGGGCAATGAGCAGTTCTTC.

The chain is built from TRBV3-1 (or the pseudogene TRBV3-2) and TRBJ1-5; TRBD1 aligns across 7 bases. Germline V gives CDR1 LGHDT, CDR2 YNNKEL (reference sequence). CDR3 size: 15 residues. V shed 0 bases, J shed 5 bases, and the junction held 4 bases outside the gene matches. The CDR3 sequence is CASSQDHRGYQPQHF. CDR3 coding DNA: TGTGCCAGCAGCCAAGATCACAGGGGTTATCAGCCCCAGCATTTT.

Here the CDR3 DNA reads TGTGCCAGCAGCGTAGAGTCCGGCGGGAGGGCCGTAGATACGCAGTATTTT. Translating gives CASSVESGGRAVDTQYF. The rearrangement links TRBV9 to TRBJ2-3; TRBD2 matches 9 bases. The length of the CDR3 is 17 residues. Per the germline V gene, CDR1 is SGDLS and CDR2 is YYNGEE. V shed 0 bases and J 5 bases; nucleotides not matched to a gene: 10.

J is TRBJ2-7 and V is TRBV27; no firm D call. V lost 2 bases and J lost 0, with 8 bases in between. The germline CDR1 and CDR2 sequences are MNHEY and SMNVEV (reference sequence). The CDR3 is 14 residues long. The CDR3 here is CASSLSAVSYEQYF. The CDR3 nucleotides read TGTGCCAGCAGTTTAAGTGCAGTCTCCTACGAGCAGTACTTC.

The chain employs TRBV3-1 (or the pseudogene TRBV3-2) and TRBJ2-6, with D tentatively TRBD1 (6 bases). CDR3 size: 15 residues. Between the trimmed V and J ends, which lost 1 base and 2 bases, there was a span of 6 bases. CDR1 and CDR2 (germline): LGHDT, YNNKEL (reference sequence). The CDR3 protein is CASSQAGAGANVLTF. Here the CDR3 DNA reads TGTGCCAGCAGCCAAGCAGGGGCTGGGGCCAACGTCCTGACTTTC.

The chain combines TRBV18 with TRBJ2-7; 9 positions match TRBD2. Germline CDR1 and CDR2: KGHSH and LQKENI. The CDR3 sequence is 15 residues long. The V gene end was trimmed by 2 bases and the J gene end by 3 bases; junction bases not matched to a gene: 5. The CDR3 region has the DNA TGTGCCAGCTCACCAGCTAGCGGGAACTACTACGAGCAGTACGTC. Its translation: CASSPASGNYYEQYV.